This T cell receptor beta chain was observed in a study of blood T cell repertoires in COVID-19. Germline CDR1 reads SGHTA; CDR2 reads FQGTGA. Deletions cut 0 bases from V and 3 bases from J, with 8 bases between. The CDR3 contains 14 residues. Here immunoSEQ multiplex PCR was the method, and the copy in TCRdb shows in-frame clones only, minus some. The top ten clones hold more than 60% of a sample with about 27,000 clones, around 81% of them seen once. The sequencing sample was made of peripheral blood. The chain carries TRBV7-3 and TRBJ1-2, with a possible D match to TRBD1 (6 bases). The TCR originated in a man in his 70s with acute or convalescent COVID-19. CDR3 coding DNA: TGTGCCAGCAGCTTAACCGCAGGGGACTATGGCTACACCTTC. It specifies CASSLTAGDYGYTF.